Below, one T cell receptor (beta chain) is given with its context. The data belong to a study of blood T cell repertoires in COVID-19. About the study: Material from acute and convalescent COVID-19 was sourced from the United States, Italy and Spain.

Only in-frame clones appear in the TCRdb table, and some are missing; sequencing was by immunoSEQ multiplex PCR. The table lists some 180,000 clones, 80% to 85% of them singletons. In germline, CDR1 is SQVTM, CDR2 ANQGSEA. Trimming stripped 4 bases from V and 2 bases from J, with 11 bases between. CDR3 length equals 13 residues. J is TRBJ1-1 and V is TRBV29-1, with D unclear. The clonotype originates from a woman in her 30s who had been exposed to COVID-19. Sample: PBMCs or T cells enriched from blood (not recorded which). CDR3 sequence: CSVVRELNTEAFF. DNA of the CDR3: TGCAGCGTTGTTAGGGAGCTAAACACTGAAGCTTTCTTT.